The 21 T cell receptor beta chains below were found in one sample sequenced in a study of T cell responses to AZD1222 COVID-19 vaccine. TCRdb's table, derived via immunoSEQ multiplex PCR, lists solely in-frame clones and lacks some. Of 45,000 or so clones listed, over 85% are singletons. This material consisted of peripheral blood, taken 28 days after the second AZD1222 dose. Receptors originate from an adult who received the AZD1222 COVID-19 vaccine.

The chain links TRBV11-3 to TRBJ2-1; D is uncertain. The CDR3 totals 14 residues. The germline V and J ends were trimmed by 5 bases and 6 bases, with 14 bases remaining between them. CDR1 SGHNT and CDR2 YENEEA come from the germline V gene. CDR3 sequence: CASSLFSEPNEQFF. The CDR3 region has the DNA TGTGCCAGCAGCCTCTTTTCGGAACCCAATGAGCAGTTCTTC.

In this sample, this clone turned up a few times. The rearrangement uses TRBV19 and TRBJ1-6; TRBD1 might be the D (5 bases). V was pared by 3 bases and J by 9 bases, with 12 bases between. Per germline, CDR1 LNHDA and CDR2 SQIVND (reference sequence). The CDR3 is made up of 14 amino acids. The CDR3 is CASSMQGVFSPLHF. Here the CDR3 DNA reads TGTGCCAGTAGTATGCAGGGTGTATTTTCACCCCTCCACTTT.

V and J are TRBV7-9 and TRBJ1-2; a possible D gene is TRBD1 (5 bases). Trimming took 2 bases from V and 5 from J, leaving 9 bases between them. The CDR3 extends over 13 amino acids. The germline gives CDR1 SEHNR, CDR2 FQNEAQ (reference sequence). The CDR3 DNA reads as TGTGCCAGCAGCTTAATCGACAGATATGGCTACACCTTC. The encoded protein is CASSLIDRYGYTF. The full variable domain, its missing parts supplied by reference TRBV7-9 and TRBJ1-2, is DTGVSQNPRHKITKRGQNVTFRCDPISEHNRLYWYRQTLGQGPEFLTYFQNEAQLEKSRLLSDRFSAERPKGSFSTLEIQRTEQGDSAMYLCASSLIDRYGYTFGSGTRLTVV.

V usage is TRBV5-1 and J usage is TRBJ2-5; D tentatively fits TRBD1 or TRBD2 (6 bases each). Trimming pared 1 base from V and 1 base from J, leaving 11 bases between. Per germline, CDR1 SGHRS and CDR2 YFSETQ. CDR3 size: 15 residues. Written as DNA, the CDR3 is TGCGCCAGCAGCTTGTTTGGGGGGCGCCAAGAGACCCAGTACTTC. Translated, it gives CASSLFGGRQETQYF.

The rearrangement joins TRBV19 to TRBJ1-5, with a tentative D call TRBD1 (6 bases). Germline V gene data show CDR1 as LNHDA and CDR2 as SQIVND (reference sequence). CDR3 length: 15 amino acids. The V and J ends lost 1 base and 7 bases respectively, with 14 bases between them. The CDR3 DNA sequence: TGTGCCAGTAGTATAGGGGTACAGGGCCGCCAGCCCCAGCATTTT. Protein product: CASSIGVQGRQPQHF.

This sequence joins TRBV29-1 and TRBJ2-7, with a tentative D call TRBD2 (6 bases). V lost 6 bases, J lost 2 bases, and 14 bases lay in between. CDR3 length: 13 residues. Germline V gives CDR1 SQVTM, CDR2 ANQGSEA. Here the CDR3 reads CSVLGGNAYEQYF. As DNA, the CDR3 is TGCAGCGTACTAGGAGGGAATGCCTACGAGCAGTACTTC.

The chain links TRBV2 to TRBJ2-2; TRBD2 agrees at 7 bases. Germline trimming cut 8 bases from V and 4 bases from J; bases unmatched to any gene: 10. The CDR3 sequence is 15 residues long. The germline gives CDR1 SNHLY, CDR2 FYNNEI. CDR3 bases: TGTGCCAGCTCCCCCCGGGAGGAAGGCACCGGGGAGCTGTTTTTT. It yields the protein CASSPREEGTGELFF.

The rearrangement joins TRBV6-1 to TRBJ1-1; TRBD1 agrees at 8 bases. Germline V lookup: CDR1 MNHNS, CDR2 SASEGT. J was trimmed by 1 base and V by 1 base; bases with no gene match: 5. The CDR3 extends over 16 amino acids. CDR3 protein: CASSEEDGQGNTEAFF. The CDR3 bases are TGTGCCAGCAGTGAAGAAGATGGACAGGGGAACACTGAAGCTTTCTTT.

The rearrangement links TRBV10-3 to TRBJ1-1, with D possibly being TRBD1 (5 bases). Between the trimmed V and J ends, which lost 7 bases and 1 base, there was a span of 10 bases. Germline-derived CDR1 and CDR2 are ENHRY and SYGVKD. The CDR3 consists of 13 residues. The CDR3 nucleotides are TGTGCCATCATGGGCAGGGCGAACACTGAAGCTTTCTTT. This translates into CAIMGRANTEAFF.

The chain carries TRBV12-5 and TRBJ2-7; TRBD2 aligns across 8 bases. Germline lookup yields CDR1 LGHNT and CDR2 FRNRAP. Trimming cost V 2 bases and J 4 bases; bases outside gene matches: 7. The CDR3 loop spans 15 amino acids. The CDR3 sequence: CASGLPSGGRYEQYF. The CDR3 bases are TGTGCTAGTGGTTTGCCCTCGGGAGGGCGTTACGAGCAGTACTTC.

The chain carries TRBV29-1 and TRBJ1-1; TRBD1 agrees at 7 bases. The CDR3 runs to 13 residues. The germline gives CDR1 SQVTM, CDR2 ANQGSEA. Trimming cost V 6 bases and J 1 base; bases outside gene matches: 5. CDR3 sequence (DNA): TGCAGCGTAGAACAGGGGTCGAACACTGAAGCTTTCTTT. Protein sequence: CSVEQGSNTEAFF.

CDR3 coding DNA: TGTGCCAGCAGTTACTATAGCGGGGGCTACAATGAGCAGTTCTTC. This translates into CASSYYSGGYNEQFF. The chain employs TRBV6-2 or TRBV6-3 and TRBJ2-1, with 9 positions matching TRBD2. CDR3 length equals 15 residues. The trim removed 1 base at V and 3 bases at J, leaving 1 base unmatched. CDR1 and CDR2 from the germline V gene are MNHEY and SVGEGT.

This clone was seen only a few times. The chain carries TRBV3-1 (or the pseudogene TRBV3-2) and TRBJ2-7; 8 bases are shared with TRBD1. The CDR3 has 15 amino acids. Trimming cost V 4 bases and J 6 bases; bases outside gene matches: 11. Germline V gene data show CDR1 as LGHDT and CDR2 as YNNKEL (reference sequence). The CDR3 coding sequence is TGTGCCAGCAGCCCTACGGGACAGGACCAACCCGAGCAGTACTTC. As protein: CASSPTGQDQPEQYF.

J is TRBJ2-6 and V is TRBV28, with D maybe TRBD1 (5 bases). The germline V and J ends were trimmed by 1 base and 0 bases, with 13 bases remaining between them. This CDR3 has 18 amino acids. The germline V gene encodes CDR1 MDHEN and CDR2 SYDVKM. The CDR3 DNA is TGTGCCAGCAGTTTATTGGGGCAGGGTTACTCTGGGGCCAACGTCCTGACTTTC. This gives the protein CASSLLGQGYSGANVLTF.

The rearrangement uses TRBV2 and TRBJ1-2; perhaps TRBD1 as D (5 bases). V gave up 7 bases and J gave up 5 bases, with 26 bases separating them. Germline CDR1 reads SNHLY; CDR2 reads FYNNEI. The CDR3 has 17 residues. The CDR3 sequence is CASTYSPDSYGGYGYTF. In DNA, the CDR3 is TGTGCCAGCACGTATTCACCCGACAGTTACGGGGGGTATGGCTACACCTTC.

This sequence joins TRBV4-1 and TRBJ2-1, with D tentatively TRBD2 (5 bases). V lost 4 bases, J lost 2 bases, and 12 bases lay in between. CDR1 is MGHRA and CDR2 is YSYEKL in the germline V gene. CDR3 length: 15 amino acids. CDR3: CASSRGGTTYNEQFF. DNA for the CDR3: TGCGCCAGCAGCCGCGGAGGAACTACCTACAATGAGCAGTTCTTC.

This clone occurred once. The chain uses TRBV6-2 or TRBV6-3 and TRBJ2-1, with 10 bases that match TRBD2. The germline CDR1 and CDR2 sequences are MNHEY and SVGEGT. This CDR3 is 18 amino acids long. Losses at the gene ends were 4 bases for V and 0 bases for J; bases not matched to a gene: 9. CDR3: CASSFLLAGAFSYNEQFF. CDR3 nucleotide sequence: TGTGCCAGCAGTTTTTTGCTAGCGGGAGCCTTCTCCTACAATGAGCAGTTCTTC.

The chain couples TRBV3-1 (or the pseudogene TRBV3-2) to TRBJ2-7; TRBD2 matches at 8 bases. Germline loops: CDR1 LGHDT, CDR2 YNNKEL (reference sequence). CDR3 size: 16 residues. V dropped 5 bases and J dropped 6; count of bases not matched to a gene: 15. CDR3 sequence: CASSSYGGLVPSEQYF. CDR3 nucleotides: TGTGCCAGCAGCTCCTATGGGGGACTAGTGCCTTCCGAGCAGTACTTC.

The V gene is TRBV9, the J gene TRBJ2-7; D gene ambiguous. The ends were cut back, 4 bases at V and 4 bases at J, with 15 bases in the middle. CDR3 length: 14 amino acids. CDR1 and CDR2 (germline): SGDLS, YYNGEE. This CDR3 is CASSPTLVGYEQYF. The CDR3 nucleotides read TGTGCCAGCAGCCCGACCCTCGTCGGGTACGAGCAGTACTTC.

The chain recombines TRBV20-1 with TRBJ1-2; a possible D gene is TRBD1 (6 bases). Germline V lookup: CDR1 DFQATT, CDR2 SNEGSKA (reference sequence). V dropped 3 bases and J dropped 7 bases, with 12 bases sitting between them. The CDR3 contains 12 residues. The CDR3 DNA reads as TGCAGTGCTAGTCAGGGGCGAGGTGGCTACACCTTC. This gives the protein CSASQGRGGYTF.

The chain has TRBV11-3 and TRBJ2-2; D is uncertain. Trimming stripped 1 base from V and 4 bases from J, with 7 bases between. This CDR3 comprises 14 residues. From germline, CDR1 is SGHNT and CDR2 YENEEA. In DNA form, the CDR3 reads TGTGCCAGCAGCTTAGGGCCCCCCACCGGGGAGCTGTTTTTT. The encoded protein is CASSLGPPTGELFF.